This T cell receptor beta chain is from a study of regulatory T cells in long-lasting Graves disease. As for the study in general: To qualify as persistent, Graves' disease required over 5 years of antithyroid drugs with positive TSH receptor antibodies. Study-level points and caveats: Persistent patients had a count of shared public clonotypes (approximately 3,000) that exceeded that of new patients (approximately 920). Persistent Graves' patients showed less TCR diversity than newly diagnosed ones.

Stated time point: persistent/refractory GD, antithyroid drugs over 5 years with positive TRAb. From PBMCs, RNA was extracted and then used to make the TCR library. Trimming removed 0 bases from V and 4 bases from J, with 12 bases in between. Germline loops: CDR1 LGHNA, CDR2 YSLEER. The CDR3 consists of 15 residues. HTBI primers from iRepertoire and Arm-PCR of CDR3 regions yielded the TCR beta libraries. TCRdb redid the calling of the multiplex PCR reads with MiXCR, one entry per CDR3 protein. There are hundreds of thousands of distinct CDR3 sequences in the sample; roughly 21% occur only once, and around 7% lies in the top ten. Of note for this clonotype: The antigen is unknown.

This clonotype was obtained from a female donor with Graves disease. The chain employs TRBV4-3 and TRBJ1-1; D gene ambiguous. Here the sequenced sample was peripheral blood mononuclear cells (PBMCs), taken when the disease was refractory, from a patient treated with antithyroid drugs. The CDR3 loop reads CASSQEWGRSTEAFF. In DNA, the CDR3 is TGCGCCAGCAGCCAAGAGTGGGGAAGGAGCACTGAAGCTTTCTTT.